These 23 T cell receptor beta chains came from one sample sequenced in a study of cytomegalovirus exposure and HLA in healthy donors. The PCR employed 60 Vbeta primers together with 13 Jbeta primers. Method: immunoSEQ multiplex PCR; TCRdb's copy keeps in-frame clones and lacks some. Seen here are 200,000 or so clones, around 81% observed once, and the top ten hold 2.1%. Material for sequencing was PBMCs. All receptors come from a woman between 18 and 30 years old in good health and CMV-seropositive.

The chain carries TRBV5-1 and TRBJ1-2; 7 bases match TRBD1. The CDR3 runs 14 residues. Germline V gene data show CDR1 as SGHRS and CDR2 as YFSETQ. V dropped 5 bases and J dropped 2; count of bases not matched to a gene: 6. DNA of the CDR3: TGCGCCAGCAGGAGGGACAGCGGGAACTATGGCTACACCTTC. This translates into CASRRDSGNYGYTF.

Note on this clone: The junction does not match germline at one end; this may be a read error. V usage is TRBV7-7 and J usage is TRBJ2-2, with unresolved D. The CDR3 contains 13 residues. CDR1 is SSHAT and CDR2 is FNYEAQ in the germline V gene (reference sequence). CDR3 DNA sequence: TGTGCTAGCAGCCGCACAGTGAACGGGGAGCTGTTTTTT. Protein product: CASSRTVNGELFF.

The chain has TRBV4-1 and TRBJ1-1, with D tentatively TRBD1 (5 bases). The CDR3 is 15 amino acids. Trimming pared 3 bases from V and 0 bases from J, leaving 11 bases between. Germline V gene lookup returns CDR1 MGHRA and CDR2 YSYEKL. The CDR3 spells CASSHAGQVNTEAFF. DNA of the CDR3: TGCGCCAGCAGCCATGCAGGGCAGGTGAACACTGAAGCTTTCTTT.

The rearrangement joins TRBV25-1 to TRBJ2-1; TRBD1 is a possible D gene (6 bases). V was trimmed by 10 bases and J by 2 bases, leaving 15 bases between them. The V gene's germline CDR1 is MGHDK and CDR2 SYGVNS. The CDR3 is 14 amino acids. CDR3 protein: CATQQGTAYNEQFF. In nucleotides, the CDR3 is TGTGCCACCCAACAGGGTACTGCCTACAATGAGCAGTTCTTC.

The chain uses TRBV9 and TRBJ2-1, with a tentative D call TRBD2 (6 bases). The CDR3 runs to 17 residues. Trimming cost V 0 bases and J 4 bases, with 17 bases left between them. CDR1 is SGDLS and CDR2 is YYNGEE in the germline V gene. The CDR3 is CASSVAGGRGIYNEQFF. The CDR3 nucleotides read TGTGCCAGCAGCGTAGCCGGGGGTCGGGGGATTTACAATGAGCAGTTCTTC. Together with reference TRBV9 and TRBJ2-1, the CDR3 gives the full variable domain: DSGVTQTPKHLITATGQRVTLRCSPRSGDLSVYWYQQSLDQGLQFLIQYYNGEERAKGNILERFSAQQFPDLHSELNLSSLELGDSALYFCASSVAGGRGIYNEQFFGPGTRLTVL.

This clone was seen a few times. The genes are TRBV30 and TRBJ1-1; 8 bases agree with TRBD1. The CDR3 covers 14 residues. Germline V gene lookup returns CDR1 GTSNPN and CDR2 SVGIG (reference sequence). Trimming at V came to 3 bases and at J to 4 bases, leaving 7 bases not matched to a gene. The CDR3 DNA sequence: TGTGCCTGGAGACACGGGACAGGAACCACTGAAGCTTTCTTT. The encoded protein is CAWRHGTGTTEAFF.

This clone was seen just once. The chain joins TRBV4-1 to TRBJ1-2; 8 bases match TRBD1. V lost 1 base to trimming and J lost 4 bases; unmatched junction nucleotides: 8. Germline loops: CDR1 MGHRA, CDR2 YSYEKL. The CDR3 is 16 residues long. CDR3 amino acids: CASSQGSRGRPYGYTF. CDR3 bases: TGCGCCAGCAGCCAAGGGTCCAGGGGGCGACCCTATGGCTACACCTTC.

The chain recombines TRBV29-1 with TRBJ1-2; no firm D call. Germline V gene lookup returns CDR1 SQVTM and CDR2 ANQGSEA. Trimming took 3 bases from V and 10 from J, leaving 12 bases between them. The CDR3 has 11 amino acids. The CDR3 spells CSVEVPTYYTF. CDR3 coding DNA: TGCAGCGTTGAGGTACCTACCTACTACACCTTC.

This chain links TRBV30 with TRBJ2-2; D unresolved. The CDR3 runs 12 residues. Germline V gene lookup returns CDR1 GTSNPN and CDR2 SVGIG (reference sequence). Trimming shortened V by 2 bases and J by 8 bases, and 9 bases separated the two germline ends. DNA of the CDR3: TGTGCCTGGAGTCGACTGCTTGGGGAGCTGTTTTTT. Protein sequence: CAWSRLLGELFF.

The chain joins TRBV29-1 to TRBJ1-5; 8 bases line up with TRBD1. Germline V gene lookup returns CDR1 SQVTM and CDR2 ANQGSEA. This CDR3 is 13 amino acids long. The J segment lost 1 base and the V segment lost 7 bases, leaving 3 bases of the junction unmatched. The CDR3 bases are TGCAGCGCAGGACAGGGCAGCAATCAGCCCCAGCATTTT. Its protein is CSAGQGSNQPQHF.

The sample holds one count of this clone. The V and J genes are TRBV7-7 and TRBJ2-1; 9 positions match TRBD1. Trimming removed 5 bases from V and 7 bases from J; junction bases left unmatched: 3. Germline V gene data show CDR1 as SSHAT and CDR2 as FNYEAQ (reference sequence). The CDR3 runs to 13 residues. CDR3 residues: CASSRDRDNEQFF. CDR3 sequence (DNA): TGTGCCAGCAGCCGGGACAGGGATAATGAGCAGTTCTTC.

This chain connects TRBV7-9 to TRBJ2-5; D gene uncertain. Germline CDR1 SEHNR, CDR2 FQNEAQ (reference sequence). V lost 2 bases to trimming and J lost 8 bases, with 9 bases between them. The CDR3 runs to 12 residues. CDR3 in amino acids: CASSLTGYTQYF. The CDR3 coding sequence is TGTGCCAGCAGCTTAACGGGTTATACCCAGTACTTC.

The chain links TRBV12-5 to TRBJ1-3; TRBD1 is a possible D gene (6 bases). Trimming shortened V by 1 base and J by 3 bases, and 10 bases separated the two germline ends. The CDR3 totals 15 residues. CDR1 and CDR2 (germline): LGHNT, FRNRAP. This CDR3 reads CASGLGTGIGNTIYF. CDR3 DNA sequence: TGTGCTAGTGGTTTGGGAACAGGGATTGGAAACACCATATATTTT.

The V gene is TRBV15, the J gene TRBJ2-3; D call uncertain. CDR1 is LNHNV and CDR2 is YYDKDF in the germline V gene (reference sequence). The CDR3 runs 15 residues. Between the trimmed V and J ends, which lost 1 base and 0 bases, there was a span of 8 bases. In DNA, the CDR3 is TGTGCCACCAGCAGAGTACGAGCTAGCACAGATACGCAGTATTTT. It yields the protein CATSRVRASTDTQYF.

The chain couples TRBV7-9 to TRBJ2-7; 7 bases map to TRBD1. The CDR3 spans 12 residues. With 3 bases clipped from V and 5 bases from J, the junction kept 1 base outside the gene matches. Germline-derived CDR1 and CDR2 are SEHNR and FQNEAQ (reference sequence). DNA for the CDR3: TGTGCCAGCAGCTTCGGACAGGACGAGCAGTACTTC. As protein: CASSFGQDEQYF.

V gene TRBV7-6 combines with J gene TRBJ1-2; possibly TRBD1 for D (5 bases). In germline, CDR1 is SGHVS, CDR2 FNYEAQ. This CDR3 has 14 amino acids. V lost 1 base to trimming and J lost 4 bases, with 10 bases between them. CDR3 region: CASSLEDSSYGYTF. CDR3 nucleotides: TGTGCCAGCAGCTTAGAAGACAGCAGCTATGGCTACACCTTC.

The rearrangement links TRBV7-2 to TRBJ2-1; D is uncertain. The germline V gene has CDR1 SGHTA and CDR2 FQGNSA. This CDR3 is built from 12 residues. V gave up 0 bases and J gave up 6 bases, with 3 bases separating them. CDR3 DNA sequence: TGTGCCAGCAGCTTAGCGCGCAATGAGCAGTTCTTC. It encodes CASSLARNEQFF.

This chain joins TRBV4-1 and TRBJ2-2, with D tentatively TRBD1 (5 bases). Germline V gene sequence: CDR1 MGHRA, CDR2 YSYEKL. The CDR3 length is 15 residues. The ends were cut back, 1 base at V and 1 base at J, with 7 bases in the middle. The CDR3 is CASSQGQGNTGELFF. CDR3 coding DNA: TGCGCCAGCAGCCAAGGGCAGGGGAACACCGGGGAGCTGTTTTTT.

The CDR3 is CASSPRAGQDNEQFF. The CDR3 DNA is TGTGCCAGCAGCCCTAGGGCCGGACAGGACAATGAGCAGTTCTTC. The V call is TRBV7-9, the J call TRBJ2-1; 7 positions agree with TRBD1. This CDR3 contains 15 residues. The V and J ends lost 5 bases and 5 bases, in that order; junction bases with no gene match: 9. The germline gives CDR1 SEHNR, CDR2 FQNEAQ (reference sequence).

This clone was counted a single time. The rearrangement joins TRBV7-6 to TRBJ2-2; 9 bases agree with TRBD2. This CDR3 is 17 amino acids long. The junction had 8 bases not matched to a gene; V was cut back by 5 bases and J by 1 base. Germline CDR1 SGHVS, CDR2 FNYEAQ. The CDR3 coding sequence is TGTGCCAGCAGCCCCATCCCAGCGGGAGGGAACACCGGGGAGCTGTTTTTT. The encoded protein is CASSPIPAGGNTGELFF.

The CDR3 coding sequence is TGTGCCAGTAGTATAGATTACTGGAACACCGGGGAGCTGTTTTTT. Its protein product is CASSIDYWNTGELFF. The V call is TRBV19, the J call TRBJ2-2; D is unresolved. CDR1 and CDR2 (germline): LNHDA, SQIVND (reference sequence). The germline V and J ends were trimmed by 0 bases and 1 base, with 6 bases remaining between them. CDR3 length equals 15 residues.

The chain is built from TRBV9 and TRBJ1-1; 10 bases fit TRBD1. Trimming removed 0 bases from V and 5 bases from J; junction bases left unmatched: 4. The CDR3 totals 15 residues. CDR1 and CDR2 (germline): SGDLS, YYNGEE. The CDR3 nucleotides are TGTGCCAGCAGCGTAGAAGACAGGGGGCCGACTGAAGCTTTCTTT. The encoded protein is CASSVEDRGPTEAFF.

This chain links TRBV6-6 with TRBJ1-3; 7 bases align to TRBD1. The germline V gene encodes CDR1 MNHNY and CDR2 SVGAGI (reference sequence). This CDR3 region has 16 residues. V shed 7 bases and J 5 bases; nucleotides not matched to a gene: 14. CDR3 DNA sequence: TGTGCCAGCATGGGTGGCTGGGGACAGTCACGAAACACCATATATTTT. Translating it yields CASMGGWGQSRNTIYF.